These T cell receptor beta chains were read from a single sample in a study of shared clonotypes between healthy human individuals. Method: immunoSEQ multiplex PCR; TCRdb's copy keeps in-frame clones and lacks some. Of 550,000 to 800,000 clones listed, about 90% were seen once; the top ten hold 30% to 40%. The material sequenced was memory CD8+ T cells from PBMCs. These TCRs come from a man younger than 35 in good health. Some clones in this sample may be carry-over from other donors' samples. Both conserved end residues are trimmed from each CDR3.

cdr3_aa j_call v_call
ASSTMPAKLASRNEQF TRBJ2-1 TRBV19
ASSISTDFSTDTQY TRBJ2-3 TRBV5-1
ASSQGTGLAGLEQF TRBJ2-1 TRBV4-2
ASRLTGGGTRQPQH TRBJ1-5 TRBV28
ASSQEVGSLGYEQY TRBJ2-7 TRBV7-9
ASRTDGSSYEQY TRBJ2-7 TRBV19
ASSPTAGAYEQY TRBJ2-7 TRBV4-1
ASSDGSYEQY TRBJ2-7 TRBV6-1
ASSLRTAAVNSPLH TRBJ1-6 TRBV6-5
ATSRGTVNTGELF TRBJ2-2 TRBV15
ASSLLLAGVHEQY TRBJ2-7 TRBV7-6
ASSLPDPETQY TRBJ2-5 TRBV5-1
ASSVSGEQF TRBJ2-1 TRBV9
SVEGADAGELF TRBJ2-2 TRBV29-1
ASSEEGIRAWEQY TRBJ2-7 TRBV6-1
ASSRGGWEETQY TRBJ2-5 TRBV5-4
ASRLLGLNTEAF TRBJ1-1 TRBV27
ASSLSPLLAGYEQY TRBJ2-7 TRBV27
ASSLVYVGLATDTQY TRBJ2-3 TRBV7-9
ASSLGAGANTEAF TRBJ1-1 TRBV27
AWSYPNRQYTGELF TRBJ2-2 TRBV30
SVDGGPDYT TRBJ1-2 TRBV29-1
ASSTSGVAYEQY TRBJ2-7 TRBV27